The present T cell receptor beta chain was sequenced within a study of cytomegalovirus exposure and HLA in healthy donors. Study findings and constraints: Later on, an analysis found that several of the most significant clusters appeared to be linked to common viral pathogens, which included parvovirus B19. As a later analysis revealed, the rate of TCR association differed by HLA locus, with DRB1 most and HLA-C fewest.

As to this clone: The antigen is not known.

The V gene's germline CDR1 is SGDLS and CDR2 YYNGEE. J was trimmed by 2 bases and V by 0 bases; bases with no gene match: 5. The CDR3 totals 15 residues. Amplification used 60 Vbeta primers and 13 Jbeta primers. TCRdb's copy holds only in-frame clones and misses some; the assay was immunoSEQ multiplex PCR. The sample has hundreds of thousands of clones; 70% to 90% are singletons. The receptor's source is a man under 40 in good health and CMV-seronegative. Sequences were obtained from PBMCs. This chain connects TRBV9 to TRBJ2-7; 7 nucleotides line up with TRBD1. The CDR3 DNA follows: TGTGCCAGCAGCGTAGAAGGACAGGCCACCTACGAGCAGTACTTC. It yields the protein CASSVEGQATYEQYF.